The clone carrying this T cell receptor beta chain was recorded many times. As yet, its antigen is unknown. TCRdb redid the calling of the reads with MiXCR, one entry per CDR3 protein. The data show some 590,000 distinct CDR3 sequences, 40% seen once. Deletions cut 3 bases from V and 9 bases from J, with 9 bases between. Looked up from germline, CDR1 is SGHTA and CDR2 is FQGNSA. CDR3 length: 13 amino acids. This sample was taken from a study of T cell repertoires in cytomegalovirus infection. In the study overall: Public TCR beta signatures provided an indication of both CMV infection and a matching HLA type.

The study's findings and limits: Cumulative public TCR beta family frequency identified carriers of CMV plus the relevant HLA. The ex vivo response was dominated by HLA-C-restricted CMV-specific TCR beta clonotypes.

The clonotype comes from a human donor in good health (CMV status not recorded). Some clones in this sample may be carry-over from other donors' samples. The material was cultured PBMCs, obtained from culture after CMV antigen stimulation. V and J are TRBV7-2 and TRBJ1-6; D is uncertain. The CDR3 sequence is CASSFMEGSPLHF. In nucleotides, the CDR3 is TGTGCCAGCAGCTTTATGGAGGGTTCACCCCTCCACTTT.